This T cell receptor beta chain was observed in a study of blood T cells in healthy people across ages. The individuals who served as donors were healthy Caucasians living in Russia, aged about 6 to 100. Study results and limitations: When set beside aged donors, long-lived donors presented more naive CD4+ cells and higher diversity. While age rose, TCR beta diversity per million T cells dropped in a roughly linear way.

Points on this clonotype: Its cognate antigen is unknown.

Germline lookup yields CDR1 MGHRA and CDR2 YSYEKL. This CDR3 spans 16 amino acids. Trimming took 3 bases from V and 5 from J; bases not matched to a gene: 8. The second PCR ran about 6 to 11 cycles with a sample-barcoded 5' primer and J-beta primers. A single record per CDR3 protein comes from TCRdb applying MiXCR to the 5' RACE reads. Of about 640,000 distinct CDR3 sequences in the sample, about 43% are singletons; the top ten hold 30%. The clonotype was recovered from an elderly man in good health. Sequencing input: blood. This chain joins TRBV4-1 and TRBJ2-3, with TRBD2 matching 10 bases. The CDR3 sequence is CASSHAWTSGGDTQYF. DNA for the CDR3: TGCGCCAGCAGCCACGCTTGGACTAGCGGTGGAGATACGCAGTATTTT.